The TCR beta chain under discussion was sequenced for a study of shared T cell receptors in the human thymus. Generated by immunoSEQ multiplex PCR, the TCRdb table keeps only in-frame clones and is missing some. The profile shows some 720,000 clones, approximately 90% of them singletons. The sample was also reused in another study, on human thymus T cells. In that study: From resections taken during corrective heart surgery, the thymus tissue was obtained.

The clonotype originates from a boy in the first two years of life with a congenital heart defect. Sequenced: thymocytes.

CDR3 nucleotide sequence: TGTGCCAGCAGTTTAGACCGACAGGGGATAGCCAAAAACATTCAGTACTTC. It codes for CASSLDRQGIAKNIQYF. The chain uses TRBV28 and TRBJ2-4; 8 bases agree with TRBD1. V was pared by 2 bases and J by 0 bases, with 6 bases of the junction left unmatched. In germline, CDR1 is MDHEN, CDR2 SYDVKM. CDR3 length: 17 residues.